This T cell receptor (beta chain) was sequenced for a study of glioma-infiltrating T cells after dendritic cell vaccination (dated by TCRdb to the mid-2010s). Looking at the study overall: The cohort included about 15 glioblastoma patients drawn from Phase I and II dendritic cell vaccination trials, of whom 9 were newly diagnosed and 6 had recurrent disease. In glioblastoma patients vaccinated with dendritic cells, deep sequencing of TCR beta CDR3 regions served to measure tumor-infiltrating lymphocyte content and to compare repertoires between tumor and blood. The vaccine was prepared from monocyte-derived dendritic cells that were cultured for around 7 days with IL-4 and GM-CSF and then pulsed overnight with autologous tumor lysate. Patients received three intradermal dendritic cell vaccine injections at biweekly intervals in the arm below the axilla. Between the early 2000s and the early 2010s, patients were given autologous tumor lysate-pulsed dendritic cell vaccination. TCR sequencing metrics, including TIL content and tumor-blood repertoire overlap, were correlated with survival after dendritic cell vaccination.

Worth noting for this clone: Its cognate antigen has yet to be identified. The record has no base qualities; no much larger clone is one base away.

General findings and caveats noted by the study authors: The three-group TCR overlap response model was described as speculative and requiring prospective validation. The cohort was small and heterogeneous, and full blood and tumor sets were available for few patients, with initial-recurrent tumor pairs available for even fewer patients. After dendritic cell vaccination, a higher estimated pretreatment TIL content predicted longer time to progression and longer overall survival. TCR clonality showed no direct relationship with survival, which suggests that a diverse polyclonal response may matter.

CDR1 and CDR2, looked up from the germline V gene, are SGHRS and YFSETQ. The CDR3 numbers 14 residues from cysteine through phenylalanine. The sequence is cut down to CDR3 DNA, 42 bases in frame from base 1. Trimming removed 0 bases from V and 5 bases from J; the gene matches leave 4 bases unexplained. Patients were selected for having adequate residual fresh-frozen tumor tissue and more than two years of available survival data. Although molecular status otherwise differed among the glioblastoma patients, no patient had an isocitrate dehydrogenase mutation. PBMC collection took place before vaccination, two weeks after the third vaccination, and at tumor progression if progression occurred. Genomic DNA was extracted with the Qiagen DNeasy Blood extraction Kit. TCRB CDR3 regions were amplified from about 2 ug genomic DNA, or all available DNA if less, using the immunoSEQ assay. For multiplex PCR, 60 forward primers for TCR V beta segments and 13 reverse primers for J beta segments were used. To estimate the number of reads per starting template, synthetic control templates were added to each sample at limiting dilution. The Illumina HiSeq System generated 87 bp sequencing reads. Processing in the source paper ran as follows. To remove PCR and sequencing errors, closely related sequences were merged with a nearest neighbor algorithm. TCR overlap was defined as the percentage of unique tumor TCR beta sequences that were also present in the same patient's peripheral blood. TCRdb mirrors the immuneACCESS table, restricted to in-frame sequences. Some clones are absent from its copies; in checked studies, under half trace to an unresolved V gene, and the reason for the others is unknown. The V and J calls and clone size were taken over from that table, and D and trimming were inferred from the DNA. The sample table records just over 95,000 clones; about 79% of these occur just once. The top ten constitute roughly 5.7% of the sample.

This TCR was sampled from a human donor with glioblastoma. The chain was built from TRBV5-1 and TRBJ1-2; 7 central bases correspond to TRBD1. The sequencing here drew on blood, taken before dendritic cell vaccination. CDR3 sequence: CASSLEGTAYGYTF. The DNA sequence is TGCGCCAGCAGCTTGGAGGGGACAGCATATGGCTACACCTTC. Supplemented by the reference TRBV5-1 and TRBJ1-2 proteins around the CDR3, the complete variable domain is KAGVTQTPRYLIKTRGQQVTLSCSPISGHRSVSWYQQTPGQGLQFLFEYFSETQRNKGNFPGRFSGRQFSNSRSEMNVSTLELGDSALYLCASSLEGTAYGYTFGSGTRLTVV.